These T cell receptor beta chains were read from a single sample in a study of shared clonotypes between healthy human individuals. Measured with immunoSEQ multiplex PCR; TCRdb has only the in-frame clones, and not every one. The sample holds a few hundred thousand clones, just over 65% seen once. The source material was memory CD4+ T cells sorted from blood. All receptors come from a man aged 30-40 years in good health. CDR3s include the opening cysteine and the closing phenylalanine or tryptophan. D genes are given only for firm matches. The size of a clone is reported for some rows only, either as once, few or many, or as a class for expanded clones.

abundance: once
v_gene: TRBV5-4
j_gene: TRBJ2-3
d_gene: NA
CDR3aa: CASSLVGRASDTQYF
CDR3nt: TGTGCCAGCAGCTTAGTCGGCAGGGCGTCAGATACGCAGTATTTT

abundance: NA
v_gene: TRBV4-1
j_gene: TRBJ1-1
d_gene: NA
CDR3aa: CASSRPIAGGAEAFF
CDR3nt: TGCGCCAGCAGCCGGCCCATCGCGGGTGGGGCTGAAGCTTTCTTT

abundance: NA
v_gene: TRBV27
j_gene: TRBJ2-2
d_gene: TRBD2
CDR3aa: CASKGGRSAGELFF
CDR3nt: TGTGCCAGCAAGGGCGGGAGATCTGCCGGGGAGCTGTTTTTT

abundance: NA
v_gene: TRBV11-2
j_gene: TRBJ2-1
d_gene: TRBD2
CDR3aa: CASSPRPAGVNEQFF
CDR3nt: TGTGCCAGCAGCCCCCGCCCAGCGGGAGTCAATGAGCAGTTCTTC

abundance: many
v_gene: TRBV18
j_gene: TRBJ2-5
d_gene: NA
CDR3aa: CASSPPYRDETQYF
CDR3nt: TGTGCCAGCTCACCACCGTACAGGGATGAGACCCAGTACTTC

abundance: NA
v_gene: TRBV19
j_gene: TRBJ2-3
d_gene: NA
CDR3aa: CASSWTEGAGDTQYF
CDR3nt: TGTGCCAGTAGTTGGACGGAGGGGGCAGGAGATACGCAGTATTTT

abundance: NA
v_gene: TRBV6-1
j_gene: TRBJ2-1
d_gene: TRBD2
CDR3aa: CATLTPGGGEQFF
CDR3nt: TGTGCCACCCTGACCCCGGGGGGTGGTGAGCAGTTCTTC

abundance: few
v_gene: TRBV7-9
j_gene: TRBJ2-7
d_gene: NA
CDR3aa: CASSLEALQYF
CDR3nt: TGTGCCAGCAGCTTAGAGGCTTTGCAGTACTTC

abundance: once
v_gene: TRBV18
j_gene: TRBJ2-3
d_gene: NA
CDR3aa: CASSPDSTDTQYF
CDR3nt: TGTGCCAGCTCACCCGATAGCACAGATACGCAGTATTTT

abundance: NA
v_gene: TRBV5-1
j_gene: TRBJ1-3
d_gene: NA
CDR3aa: CASSLGSTGNTIYF
CDR3nt: TGCGCCAGCAGCTTGGGCAGTACTGGAAACACCATATATTTT

abundance: NA
v_gene: TRBV19
j_gene: TRBJ2-1
d_gene: NA
CDR3aa: CASSPGTGRIYNEQFF
CDR3nt: TGTGCCAGTAGTCCCGGTACTGGGAGAATTTACAATGAGCAGTTCTTC

abundance: NA
v_gene: TRBV2
j_gene: TRBJ1-1
d_gene: NA
CDR3aa: CASSERGRGAFF
CDR3nt: TGTGCCAGCAGTGAAAGAGGCAGAGGAGCTTTCTTT

abundance: NA
v_gene: TRBV7-2
j_gene: TRBJ2-7
d_gene: NA
CDR3aa: CASSLVRHQEQYF
CDR3nt: TGTGCCAGCAGCTTAGTTCGGCATCAAGAGCAGTACTTC

abundance: NA
v_gene: TRBV5-6
j_gene: TRBJ1-5
d_gene: NA
CDR3aa: CASSPSAGQGQPQHF
CDR3nt: TGTGCCAGCAGCCCATCGGCAGGTCAAGGCCAGCCCCAGCATTTT

abundance: few
v_gene: TRBV7-9
j_gene: TRBJ2-7
d_gene: TRBD2
CDR3aa: CASSAGLGVVEQYF
CDR3nt: TGTGCCAGCAGCGCGGGACTAGGAGTTGTCGAGCAGTACTTC

abundance: NA
v_gene: TRBV7-2
j_gene: TRBJ2-2
d_gene: NA
CDR3aa: CASSRLPIGDGELFF
CDR3nt: TGTGCCAGCAGCAGACTACCTATCGGTGACGGGGAGCTGTTTTTT

abundance: NA
v_gene: TRBV5-1
j_gene: TRBJ2-3
d_gene: NA
CDR3aa: CASSLAGFAGTSTDTQYF
CDR3nt: TGCGCCAGCAGCTTGGCCGGATTTGCGGGAACTAGCACAGATACGCAGTATTTT

abundance: few
v_gene: TRBV7-2
j_gene: TRBJ1-5
d_gene: NA
CDR3aa: CASSLGAGAAYSNQPQHF
CDR3nt: TGTGCCAGCAGCTTAGGGGCAGGGGCGGCCTATAGCAATCAGCCCCAGCATTTT

abundance: few
v_gene: TRBV5-1
j_gene: TRBJ2-7
d_gene: NA
CDR3aa: CASSLEENEQYF
CDR3nt: TGCGCCAGCAGCTTGGAGGAGAACGAGCAGTACTTC

abundance: NA
v_gene: TRBV30
j_gene: TRBJ2-7
d_gene: TRBD2
CDR3aa: CACASSGTYEQYF
CDR3nt: TGTGCCTGTGCCTCTAGCGGGACCTACGAGCAGTACTTC

abundance: few
v_gene: TRBV6-1
j_gene: TRBJ2-7
d_gene: NA
CDR3aa: CASRRGPGYEQYF
CDR3nt: TGTGCCAGCAGAAGGGGACCCGGGTACGAGCAGTACTTC

abundance: NA
v_gene: TRBV29-1
j_gene: TRBJ1-1
d_gene: NA
CDR3aa: CSVGSDLKAFF
CDR3nt: TGCAGCGTTGGTTCGGATTTAAAAGCTTTCTTT

abundance: NA
v_gene: TRBV14
j_gene: TRBJ2-3
d_gene: NA
CDR3aa: CASSQAGRRVDTQYF
CDR3nt: TGTGCCAGCAGCCAAGCGGGCCGGAGGGTAGATACGCAGTATTTT

abundance: few
v_gene: TRBV6-4
j_gene: TRBJ2-7
d_gene: NA
CDR3aa: CASSEPYEQYF
CDR3nt: TGTGCCAGCAGTGAGCCTTACGAGCAGTACTTC

abundance: NA
v_gene: TRBV9
j_gene: TRBJ1-2
d_gene: NA
CDR3aa: CASSVAQFSGGGYTF
CDR3nt: TGTGCCAGCAGCGTAGCGCAGTTTTCCGGCGGGGGCTACACCTTC

abundance: NA
v_gene: TRBV28
j_gene: TRBJ2-1
d_gene: NA
CDR3aa: CASSLTGSSYNEQFF
CDR3nt: TGTGCCAGCAGTCTGACTGGGAGCTCCTACAATGAGCAGTTCTTC

abundance: few
v_gene: TRBV7-2
j_gene: TRBJ1-4
d_gene: NA
CDR3aa: CASSLAGSLNEKLFF
CDR3nt: TGTGCCAGCAGCTTAGCAGGGTCCTTAAATGAAAAACTGTTTTTT

abundance: few
v_gene: TRBV5-1
j_gene: TRBJ2-1
d_gene: NA
CDR3aa: CASSLLVYNEQFF
CDR3nt: TGCGCCAGCAGCTTACTAGTTTACAATGAGCAGTTCTTC

abundance: NA
v_gene: TRBV30
j_gene: TRBJ2-3
d_gene: NA
CDR3aa: CAWTDRDTQYF
CDR3nt: TGTGCCTGGACCGATCGAGATACGCAGTATTTT

abundance: NA
v_gene: TRBV7-2
j_gene: TRBJ2-2
d_gene: TRBD2
CDR3aa: CASSLSWGRAFVGELFF
CDR3nt: TGTGCCAGCAGCTTATCTTGGGGGAGGGCCTTCGTCGGGGAGCTGTTTTTT

abundance: NA
v_gene: TRBV7-9
j_gene: TRBJ2-2
d_gene: NA
CDR3aa: CASSSDTGELFF
CDR3nt: TGTGCCAGCAGCTCAGACACCGGGGAGCTGTTTTTT

abundance: NA
v_gene: TRBV11-3
j_gene: TRBJ1-2
d_gene: NA
CDR3aa: CASSFPDRNYGYTF
CDR3nt: TGTGCCAGCAGCTTCCCGGACAGAAACTATGGCTACACCTTC

abundance: NA
v_gene: TRBV18
j_gene: TRBJ1-5
d_gene: NA
CDR3aa: CASSPTDSNQPQHF
CDR3nt: TGTGCCAGCTCACCAACAGATAGCAATCAGCCCCAGCATTTT

abundance: many
v_gene: TRBV6-1
j_gene: TRBJ2-1
d_gene: NA
CDR3aa: CASSEMEYEQFF
CDR3nt: TGTGCCAGCAGTGAAATGGAGTATGAGCAGTTCTTC

abundance: NA
v_gene: TRBV2
j_gene: TRBJ1-4
d_gene: NA
CDR3aa: CASRADATNEKLFF
CDR3nt: TGTGCCAGCAGGGCGGATGCAACTAATGAAAAACTGTTTTTT

abundance: once
v_gene: TRBV29-1
j_gene: TRBJ2-1
d_gene: TRBD2
CDR3aa: CSVAGVRLALIHEQFF
CDR3nt: TGCAGCGTTGCGGGGGTACGACTAGCCCTCATCCATGAGCAGTTCTTC

abundance: NA
v_gene: TRBV7-9
j_gene: TRBJ1-2
d_gene: NA
CDR3aa: CASSFRLETGYTF
CDR3nt: TGTGCCAGCAGCTTCCGATTAGAGACAGGCTACACCTTC

abundance: many
v_gene: TRBV11-2
j_gene: TRBJ2-5
d_gene: NA
CDR3aa: CASSLGGGVSETQYF
CDR3nt: TGTGCCAGCAGCTTGGGAGGGGGCGTATCGGAGACCCAGTACTTC

abundance: NA
v_gene: TRBV29-1
j_gene: TRBJ2-1
d_gene: TRBD2
CDR3aa: CSVGTGRRGYEQFF
CDR3nt: TGCAGCGTTGGTACCGGGAGGAGGGGTTATGAGCAGTTCTTC

abundance: NA
v_gene: TRBV7-8
j_gene: TRBJ2-7
d_gene: NA
CDR3aa: CASSLAGSLGPQTYEQYF
CDR3nt: TGTGCCAGCAGCTTAGCCGGGAGTTTGGGTCCTCAGACCTACGAGCAGTACTTC

abundance: NA
v_gene: TRBV7-4
j_gene: TRBJ2-1
d_gene: TRBD2
CDR3aa: CASSLGLGMTTYNEQFF
CDR3nt: TGTGCCAGCAGCCTGGGACTAGGTATGACAACCTACAATGAGCAGTTCTTC

abundance: NA
v_gene: TRBV7-9
j_gene: TRBJ1-2
d_gene: NA
CDR3aa: CASSTRRGGIMVGYTF
CDR3nt: TGTGCCAGCAGCACCCGTCGAGGAGGCATTATGGTTGGCTACACCTTC

abundance: few
v_gene: TRBV5-8
j_gene: TRBJ2-6
d_gene: NA
CDR3aa: CASSSTGSGANVLTF
CDR3nt: TGTGCCAGCAGCTCTACAGGGAGTGGGGCCAACGTCCTGACTTTC

abundance: NA
v_gene: TRBV19
j_gene: TRBJ2-5
d_gene: TRBD2
CDR3aa: CASSIEPGRAGTQYF
CDR3nt: TGTGCCAGTAGTATAGAACCAGGGAGGGCCGGGACCCAGTACTTC

abundance: NA
v_gene: TRBV11-2
j_gene: TRBJ2-1
d_gene: TRBD2
CDR3aa: CASSLTRLAGGLYNEQFF
CDR3nt: TGTGCCAGCAGCCTGACTAGACTAGCGGGAGGACTTTACAATGAGCAGTTCTTC

abundance: NA
v_gene: TRBV27
j_gene: TRBJ2-7
d_gene: TRBD1
CDR3aa: CASNDRVTYEQYF
CDR3nt: TGTGCCAGCAATGACAGGGTGACCTACGAGCAGTACTTC

abundance: NA
v_gene: TRBV10-3
j_gene: TRBJ1-2
d_gene: TRBD1
CDR3aa: CAITAGTGREGYGYTF
CDR3nt: TGTGCCATCACCGCCGGGACAGGGAGGGAGGGGTATGGCTACACCTTC

abundance: NA
v_gene: TRBV21-1
j_gene: TRBJ2-5
d_gene: NA
CDR3aa: CASSKLPFKPGRTIRTQYF
CDR3nt: TGTGCCAGCAGCAAACTTCCTTTCAAGCCGGGACGTACTATTAGGACCCAGTACTTC

abundance: NA
v_gene: TRBV25-1
j_gene: TRBJ2-2
d_gene: NA
CDR3aa: CASSEWRWNTGELFF
CDR3nt: TGTGCCAGCAGTGAATGGAGATGGAACACCGGGGAGCTGTTTTTT

abundance: NA
v_gene: TRBV2
j_gene: TRBJ2-7
d_gene: NA
CDR3aa: CASDLAVGREQYF
CDR3nt: TGTGCCAGCGATCTAGCCGTGGGGCGGGAGCAGTACTTC

abundance: many
v_gene: TRBV28
j_gene: TRBJ1-5
d_gene: TRBD1
CDR3aa: CASRSRDRTLLRPQHF
CDR3nt: TGTGCCAGCAGATCCCGGGACAGGACCTTACTTAGGCCCCAGCATTTT

abundance: NA
v_gene: TRBV5-1
j_gene: TRBJ2-3
d_gene: NA
CDR3aa: CASSPGRSTDTQYF
CDR3nt: TGCGCCAGCAGCCCGGGACGGAGCACAGATACGCAGTATTTT